The 7 T cell receptor beta chains in this list originate from one sample, sequenced in a study of T cells expressing NK-cell markers. TCRdb derives one entry per CDR3 protein from the 5' RACE reads, leaving out DNA. In total, the table holds some 450,000 distinct CDR3 sequences. The source material was blood T cells: a sorted CD56 or NKG2C T cell subset, CD4+ or CD8+ T cells, or bulk PBMC T cells (not recorded which). These receptors originate from a woman between 18 and 69 years old in good health.

V and J are TRBV4-2 and TRBJ1-4. The CDR3 has 15 residues. Per the germline V gene, CDR1 is LGHNA and CDR2 is YNFKEQ. CDR3: CASSQEDSRNEKLFF.

The chain carries TRBV11-2 and TRBJ2-3; there is no DNA to check the TCRdb D call of TRBD1. Germline V CDR1 and CDR2: SGHAT, FQNNGV. CDR3 length equals 16 residues. The CDR3 here is CASSLGIGANTDTQYF.

The chain links TRBV12-3 or TRBV12-4 to TRBJ1-3; the TCRdb call, TRBD1, lacks DNA for checking. The CDR3 is 13 residues long. Here the CDR3 reads CASSLRGGNTIYF.

The rearrangement links TRBV5-5 to TRBJ1-4; TCRdb reports TRBD1, a call that lacks DNA to check it against. This CDR3 region has 16 residues. The germline CDR1 and CDR2 sequences are SGHKS and YYEKEE (reference sequence). This CDR3 reads CASTPGHRKTNEKLFF.

The chain joins TRBV7-2 to TRBJ2-3; the TCRdb call, TRBD2, lacks DNA for checking. Germline V gene lookup returns CDR1 SGHTA and CDR2 FQGNSA. This CDR3 has 14 amino acids. The CDR3 protein is CASSHGGAGDTQYF.

The chain joins TRBV2 to TRBJ1-5; with no DNA, the TCRdb D assignment of TRBD1 cannot be verified. Germline V gene lookup returns CDR1 SNHLY and CDR2 FYNNEI. The CDR3 covers 13 residues. The CDR3 here is CASNRGRHQPQHF. Based on the CDR3 plus reference TRBV2 and TRBJ1-5, the full variable domain is EPEVTQTPSHQVTQMGQEVILRCVPISNHLYFYWYRQILGQKVEFLVSFYNNEISEKSEIFDDQFSVERPDGSNFTLKIRSTKLEDSAMYFCASNRGRHQPQHFGDGTRLSIL.

The chain joins TRBV18 to TRBJ2-5; TCRdb's D call, TRBD1, is unchecked because there is no DNA. Germline V gene lookup returns CDR1 KGHSH and CDR2 LQKENI. There are 15 residues in the CDR3. The CDR3 sequence is CASSPRDRGMETQYF.